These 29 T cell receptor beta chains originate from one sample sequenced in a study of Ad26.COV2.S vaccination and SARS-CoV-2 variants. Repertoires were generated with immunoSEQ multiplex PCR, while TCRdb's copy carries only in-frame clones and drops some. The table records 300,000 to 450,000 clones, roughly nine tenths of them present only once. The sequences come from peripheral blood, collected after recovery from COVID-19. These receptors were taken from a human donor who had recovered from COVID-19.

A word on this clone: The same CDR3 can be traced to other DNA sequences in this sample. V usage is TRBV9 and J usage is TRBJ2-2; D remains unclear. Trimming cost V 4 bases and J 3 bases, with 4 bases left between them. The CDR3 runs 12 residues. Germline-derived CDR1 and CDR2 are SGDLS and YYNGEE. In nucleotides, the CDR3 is TGTGCCAGCAGCCCACACACCGGGGAGCTGTTTTTT. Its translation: CASSPHTGELFF.

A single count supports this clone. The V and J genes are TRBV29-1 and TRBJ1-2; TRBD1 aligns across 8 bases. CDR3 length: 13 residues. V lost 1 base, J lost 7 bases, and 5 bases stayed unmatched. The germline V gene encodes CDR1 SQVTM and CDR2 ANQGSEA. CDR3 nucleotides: TGCAGCGTTGAAGGTGACAGGGGCTCTGGCTACACCTTC. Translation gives CSVEGDRGSGYTF.

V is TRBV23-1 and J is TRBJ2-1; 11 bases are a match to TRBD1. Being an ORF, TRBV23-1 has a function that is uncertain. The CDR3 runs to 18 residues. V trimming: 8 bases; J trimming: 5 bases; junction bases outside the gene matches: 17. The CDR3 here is CASDQGTGGQGGNNEQFF. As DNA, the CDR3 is TGCGCCAGCGACCAGGGGACAGGGGGACAGGGGGGCAACAATGAGCAGTTCTTC.

In DNA, the CDR3 is TGTGCCAGCAGCGCCCGGCAATGGGAAGCTTTCTTT. It yields the protein CASSARQWEAFF. V is TRBV7-2 and J is TRBJ1-1, with D hard to call. Deletions cut 5 bases from V and 8 bases from J, with 12 bases between. The CDR3 length is 12 residues. Germline V gene data show CDR1 as SGHTA and CDR2 as FQGNSA.

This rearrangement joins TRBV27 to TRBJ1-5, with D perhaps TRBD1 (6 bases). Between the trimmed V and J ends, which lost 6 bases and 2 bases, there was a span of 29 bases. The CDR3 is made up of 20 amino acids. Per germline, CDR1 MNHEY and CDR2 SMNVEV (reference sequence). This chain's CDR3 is CASSLSSGTSGQRGNQPQHF. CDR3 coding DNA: TGTGCCAGCAGCCTGTCCTCCGGGACAAGCGGCCAGAGGGGCAATCAGCCCCAGCATTTT.

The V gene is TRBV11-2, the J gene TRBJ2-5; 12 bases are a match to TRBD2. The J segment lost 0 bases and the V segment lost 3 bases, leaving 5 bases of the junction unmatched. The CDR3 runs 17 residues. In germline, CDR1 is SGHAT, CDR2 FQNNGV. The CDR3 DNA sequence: TGTGCCAGCAGCTTCAATCTAGCGGGGGGGTACCAAGAGACCCAGTACTTC. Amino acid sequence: CASSFNLAGGYQETQYF.

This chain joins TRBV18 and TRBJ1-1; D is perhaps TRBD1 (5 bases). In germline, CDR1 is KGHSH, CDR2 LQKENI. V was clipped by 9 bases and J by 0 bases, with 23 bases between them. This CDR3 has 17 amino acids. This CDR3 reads CASLHPGPWGMNTEAFF. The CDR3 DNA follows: TGTGCCAGTCTCCACCCGGGGCCTTGGGGGATGAACACTGAAGCTTTCTTT.

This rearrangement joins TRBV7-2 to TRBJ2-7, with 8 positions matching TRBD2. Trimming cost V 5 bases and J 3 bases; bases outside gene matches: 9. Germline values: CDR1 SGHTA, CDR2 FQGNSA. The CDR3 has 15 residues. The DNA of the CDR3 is TGTGCCAGCAGCCCTCGGGGGGGCAGGTTCTACGAGCAGTACTTC. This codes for CASSPRGGRFYEQYF.

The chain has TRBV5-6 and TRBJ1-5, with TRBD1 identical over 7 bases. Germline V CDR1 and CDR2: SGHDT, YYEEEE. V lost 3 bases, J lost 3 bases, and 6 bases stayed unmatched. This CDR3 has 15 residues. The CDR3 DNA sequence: TGTGCCAGCAGCTCGGGACAGCCCCTCAATCAGCCCCAGCATTTT. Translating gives CASSSGQPLNQPQHF.

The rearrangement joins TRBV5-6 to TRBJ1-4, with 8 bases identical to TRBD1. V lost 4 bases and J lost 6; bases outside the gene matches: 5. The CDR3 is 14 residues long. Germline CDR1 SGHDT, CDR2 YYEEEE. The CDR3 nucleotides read TGTGCCAGCAGCCCGACAGGGGTTGATGAAAAACTGTTTTTT. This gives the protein CASSPTGVDEKLFF.

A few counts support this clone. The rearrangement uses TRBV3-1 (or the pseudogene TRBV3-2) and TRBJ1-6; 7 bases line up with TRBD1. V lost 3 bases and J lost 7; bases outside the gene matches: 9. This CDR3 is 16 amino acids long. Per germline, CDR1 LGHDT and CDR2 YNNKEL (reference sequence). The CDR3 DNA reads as TGTGCCAGCAGCCACCAAAGGGCAGGGGGGAATTCACCCCTCCACTTT. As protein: CASSHQRAGGNSPLHF.

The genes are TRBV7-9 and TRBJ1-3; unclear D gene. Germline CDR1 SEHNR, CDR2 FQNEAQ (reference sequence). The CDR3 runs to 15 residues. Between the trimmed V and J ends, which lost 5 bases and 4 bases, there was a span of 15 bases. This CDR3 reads CASSIKTGGGNTIYF. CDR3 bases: TGTGCCAGCAGCATCAAGACGGGTGGGGGAAACACCATATATTTT.

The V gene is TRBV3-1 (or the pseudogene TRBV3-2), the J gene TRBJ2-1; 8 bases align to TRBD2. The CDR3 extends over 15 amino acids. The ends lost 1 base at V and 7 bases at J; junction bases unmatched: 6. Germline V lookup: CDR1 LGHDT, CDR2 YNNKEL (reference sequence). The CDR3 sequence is CASSQGRGERNEQFF. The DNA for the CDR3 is TGTGCCAGCAGCCAAGGGCGGGGGGAAAGGAATGAGCAGTTCTTC.

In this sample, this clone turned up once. CDR3 coding DNA: TGTGCCAGCAGTACCCGGACAGGGGGATCGGGAAAACTGTTTTTT. This codes for CASSTRTGGSGKLFF. V and J are TRBV2 and TRBJ1-4; 10 bases fit TRBD1. Per germline, CDR1 SNHLY and CDR2 FYNNEI. This CDR3 is built from 15 residues. The V segment lost 5 bases and the J segment 10 bases; nucleotides outside the gene matches: 10.

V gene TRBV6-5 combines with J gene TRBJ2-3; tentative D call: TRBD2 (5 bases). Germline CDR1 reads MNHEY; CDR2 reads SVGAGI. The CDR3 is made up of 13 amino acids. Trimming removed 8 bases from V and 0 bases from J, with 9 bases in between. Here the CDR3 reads CASSGGSTDTQYF. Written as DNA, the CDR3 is TGTGCCAGCTCCGGAGGTAGCACAGATACGCAGTATTTT.

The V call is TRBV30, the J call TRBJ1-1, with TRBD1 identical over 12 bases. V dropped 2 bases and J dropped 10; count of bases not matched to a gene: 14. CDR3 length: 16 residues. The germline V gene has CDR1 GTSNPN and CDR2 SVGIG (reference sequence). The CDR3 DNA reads TGTGCCTGGAGTCAAATAGAGGTAGGGACAGGGGGCCGAGCTTTCTTT. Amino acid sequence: CAWSQIEVGTGGRAFF.

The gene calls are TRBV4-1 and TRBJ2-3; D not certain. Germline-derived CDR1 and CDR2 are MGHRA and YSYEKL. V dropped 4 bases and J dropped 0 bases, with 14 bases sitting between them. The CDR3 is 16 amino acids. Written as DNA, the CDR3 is TGCGCCAGCAGCCCCCGGTCAGACGATAGCACAGATACGCAGTATTTT. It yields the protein CASSPRSDDSTDTQYF.

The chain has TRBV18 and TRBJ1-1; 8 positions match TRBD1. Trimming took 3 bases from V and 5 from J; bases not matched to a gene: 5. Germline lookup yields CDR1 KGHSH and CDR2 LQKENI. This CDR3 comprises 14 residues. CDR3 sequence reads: CASSPNRGDTEAFF. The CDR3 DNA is TGTGCCAGCTCACCCAACAGGGGGGATACTGAAGCTTTCTTT.

CDR3 sequence (DNA): TGTGCCAGCAGCCCCGGGGGGGTTTTGGCGGACTATGGCTACACCTTC. It translates to CASSPGGVLADYGYTF. The rearrangement joins TRBV7-2 to TRBJ1-2; the D gene is possibly TRBD1 (5 bases). The CDR3 sequence is 16 residues long. V lost 5 bases and J 3 bases, leaving 19 bases between the germline ends. The germline V gene has CDR1 SGHTA and CDR2 FQGNSA.

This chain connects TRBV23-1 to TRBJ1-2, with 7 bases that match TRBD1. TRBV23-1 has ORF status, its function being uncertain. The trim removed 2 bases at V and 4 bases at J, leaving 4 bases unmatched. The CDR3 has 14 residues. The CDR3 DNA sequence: TGCGCCAGCAGTCAAATGGGACAGCTCTATGGCTACACCTTC. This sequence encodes CASSQMGQLYGYTF.

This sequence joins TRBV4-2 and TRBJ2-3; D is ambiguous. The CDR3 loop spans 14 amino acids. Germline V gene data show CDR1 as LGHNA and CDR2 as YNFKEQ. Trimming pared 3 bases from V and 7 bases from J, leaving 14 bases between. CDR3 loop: CASSQLPSTYTQYF. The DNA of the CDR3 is TGTGCCAGCAGCCAGCTCCCCTCCACTTATACGCAGTATTTT.

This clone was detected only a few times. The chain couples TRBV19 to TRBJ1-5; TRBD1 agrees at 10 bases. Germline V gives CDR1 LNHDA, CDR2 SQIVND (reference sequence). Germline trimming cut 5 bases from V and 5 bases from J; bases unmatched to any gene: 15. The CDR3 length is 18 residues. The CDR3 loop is CASSLTPRQGAIDQPQHF. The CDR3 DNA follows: TGTGCCAGTAGTCTTACCCCGCGACAGGGGGCGATCGATCAGCCCCAGCATTTT.

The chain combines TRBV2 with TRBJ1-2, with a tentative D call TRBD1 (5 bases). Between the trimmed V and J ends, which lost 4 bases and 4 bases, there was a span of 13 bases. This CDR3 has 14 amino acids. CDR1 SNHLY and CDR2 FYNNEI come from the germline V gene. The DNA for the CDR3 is TGTGCCAGCAGTGGGAATGGGGCGTTCTATGGCTACACCTTC. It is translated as CASSGNGAFYGYTF.

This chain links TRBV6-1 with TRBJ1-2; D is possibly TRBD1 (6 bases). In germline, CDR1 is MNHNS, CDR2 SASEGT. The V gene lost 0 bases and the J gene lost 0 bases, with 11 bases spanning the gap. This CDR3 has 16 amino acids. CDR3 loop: CASSEAWDITNYGYTF. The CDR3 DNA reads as TGTGCCAGCAGTGAAGCATGGGACATCACTAACTATGGCTACACCTTC.

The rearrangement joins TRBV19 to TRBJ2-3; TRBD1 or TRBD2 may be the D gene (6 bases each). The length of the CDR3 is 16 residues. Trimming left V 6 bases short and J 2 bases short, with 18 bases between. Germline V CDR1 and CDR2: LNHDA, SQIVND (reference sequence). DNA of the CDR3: TGTGCCAGTAGCACCTTTCCGGGGGCCGACACAGATACGCAGTATTTT. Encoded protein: CASSTFPGADTDTQYF.

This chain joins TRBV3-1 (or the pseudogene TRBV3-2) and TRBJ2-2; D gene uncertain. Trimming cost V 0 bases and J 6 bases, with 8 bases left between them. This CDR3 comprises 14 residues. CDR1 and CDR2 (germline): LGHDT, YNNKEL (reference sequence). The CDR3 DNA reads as TGTGCCAGCAGCCAAGATCCGAGCGCCGGGGAGCTGTTTTTT. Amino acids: CASSQDPSAGELFF.

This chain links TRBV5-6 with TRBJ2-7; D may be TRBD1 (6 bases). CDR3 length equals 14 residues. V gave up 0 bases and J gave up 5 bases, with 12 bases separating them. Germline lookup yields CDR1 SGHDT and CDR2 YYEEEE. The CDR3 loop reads CASSLGATGDEQYF. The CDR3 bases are TGTGCCAGCAGCTTGGGTGCGACAGGAGACGAGCAGTACTTC.

CDR3 residues: CASSIAGRSTGELFF. DNA of the CDR3: TGTGCCAGTAGTATAGCTGGCAGATCCACCGGGGAGCTGTTTTTT. The rearrangement joins TRBV19 to TRBJ2-2; no clear D gene. V lost 1 base and J 4 bases, leaving 10 bases between the germline ends. The CDR3 consists of 15 residues. Germline V gene sequence: CDR1 LNHDA, CDR2 SQIVND (reference sequence).

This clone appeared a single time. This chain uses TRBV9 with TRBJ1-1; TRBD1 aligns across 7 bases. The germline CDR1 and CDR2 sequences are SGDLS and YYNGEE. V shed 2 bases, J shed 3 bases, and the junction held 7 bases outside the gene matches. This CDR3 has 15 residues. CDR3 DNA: TGTGCCAGCAGCGTCCTACAGGGGATAGACACTGAAGCTTTCTTT. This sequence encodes CASSVLQGIDTEAFF.